The 10 T cell receptor beta chains in this list originate from one sample, sequenced in a study of T-cell reconstitution after alpha-beta-depleted transplantation in children. It was with unique molecular identifiers that the TCRbeta library was prepared. TCRdb reanalysed the PCR reads using MiXCR and keeps one entry per CDR3 protein. The repertoire holds a few hundred thousand distinct CDR3 sequences, 43% seen once, with roughly 27% in the top ten. Specimen: PBMCs, collected before TCRalphabeta/CD19-depleted stem cell transplant. The origin of the receptors is a girl aged 2 to 10 with aplastic anemia, due to receive a stem cell transplant.

The chain couples TRBV20-1 to TRBJ2-5; D is possibly TRBD1 or TRBD2 (6 bases each). The CDR3 runs 14 residues. Germline loops: CDR1 DFQATT, CDR2 SNEGSKA (reference sequence). The germline V and J ends were trimmed by 6 bases and 5 bases, with 19 bases remaining between them. The CDR3 sequence: CSAAGWGAAETQYF. The CDR3 coding sequence is TGCAGTGCCGCAGGGTGGGGGGCAGCGGAGACCCAGTACTTC.

The chain couples TRBV7-6 to TRBJ2-7; 12 bases are a match to TRBD2. Germline trimming cut 0 bases from V and 6 bases from J; bases unmatched to any gene: 6. The CDR3 has 16 amino acids. From germline, CDR1 is SGHVS and CDR2 FNYEAQ. CDR3 sequence (DNA): TGTGCCAGCAGCTTAGCAACTAGCGGGAGGATTCTCGAGCAGTACTTC. Protein product: CASSLATSGRILEQYF.

This chain links TRBV7-9 with TRBJ1-1, with TRBD1 identical over 7 bases. The V gene end was trimmed by 2 bases and the J gene end by 5 bases; junction bases not matched to a gene: 5. Germline values: CDR1 SEHNR, CDR2 FQNEAQ (reference sequence). The CDR3 is made up of 14 amino acids. The CDR3, as DNA: TGTGCCAGCAGCTTATCCCCACAGGGGACTGAAGCTTTCTTT. Its protein is CASSLSPQGTEAFF. Based on the CDR3 plus reference TRBV7-9 and TRBJ1-1, the full variable domain is DTGVSQNPRHKITKRGQNVTFRCDPISEHNRLYWYRQTLGQGPEFLTYFQNEAQLEKSRLLSDRFSAERPKGSFSTLEIQRTEQGDSAMYLCASSLSPQGTEAFFGQGTRLTVV.

This clonotype was seen repeatedly, ten times or more. This chain uses TRBV12-3 or TRBV12-4 with TRBJ1-1, with 8 bases matching TRBD1. The CDR3 spans 15 residues. The V gene end was trimmed by 5 bases and the J gene end by 2 bases; junction bases not matched to a gene: 7. CDR3 coding DNA: TGTGCCAGCAGTCCTTCGACAGGGGAAAACACTGAAGCTTTCTTT. This codes for CASSPSTGENTEAFF.

The chain carries TRBV20-1 and TRBJ2-3; no clear D gene. V dropped 6 bases and J dropped 1 base, with 14 bases sitting between them. There are 14 residues in the CDR3. CDR1 and CDR2 from the germline V gene are DFQATT and SNEGSKA (reference sequence). CDR3 coding DNA: TGCAGTGCCGCTTGGGTAGTAGGCACAGATACGCAGTATTTT. Its protein product is CSAAWVVGTDTQYF.

This clonotype was picked up many times. The gene calls are TRBV20-1 and TRBJ2-5; D is uncertain. CDR1 and CDR2 from the germline V gene are DFQATT and SNEGSKA (reference sequence). Trimming took 8 bases from V and 0 from J, leaving 16 bases between them. This CDR3 is 14 amino acids long. The CDR3 nucleotides are TGCAGTATGGTGGGTAGGGCCAACCAAGAGACCCAGTACTTC. Translation: CSMVGRANQETQYF.

This clonotype occurred a few times. This chain links TRBV29-1 with TRBJ1-4; no firm D call. The CDR3 spans 13 residues. V was shortened by 7 bases and J by 8 bases, with 17 bases between the two germline ends. CDR1 is SQVTM and CDR2 is ANQGSEA in the germline V gene. CDR3 amino acids: CSGRAGSVEKLFF. The CDR3 DNA reads as TGCAGCGGGCGTGCGGGGAGTGTCGAAAAACTGTTTTTT.

This sequence joins TRBV20-1 and TRBJ2-5; D gene uncertain. V lost 2 bases to trimming and J lost 1 base, with 14 bases between them. The germline V gene has CDR1 DFQATT and CDR2 SNEGSKA (reference sequence). The CDR3 has 15 amino acids. CDR3 amino acids: CSARTPMGPQETQYF. The CDR3 DNA reads TGCAGTGCTAGAACCCCCATGGGTCCCCAAGAGACCCAGTACTTC.

The V and J genes are TRBV28 and TRBJ2-1; D might be TRBD1 or TRBD2, each matching 5 bases. From germline, CDR1 is MDHEN and CDR2 SYDVKM. Deletions cut 4 bases from V and 8 bases from J, with 21 bases between. The CDR3 extends over 16 amino acids. The DNA for the CDR3 is TGTGCCAGCAGTTACGGGGACCCACATACCGCACATGAGCAGTTCTTC. Residues: CASSYGDPHTAHEQFF. Supplemented by reference TRBV28 and TRBJ2-1, the full variable domain reads DVKVTQSSRYLVKRTGEKVFLECVQDMDHENMFWYRQDPGLGLRLIYFSYDVKMKEKGDIPEGYSVSREKKERFSLILESASTNQTSMYLCASSYGDPHTAHEQFFGPGTRLTVL.

The sample holds a few counts of this clonotype. The gene calls are TRBV4-3 and TRBJ2-2, with 9 bases identical to TRBD2. The trim removed 0 bases at V and 7 bases at J, leaving 12 bases unmatched. This CDR3 has 18 amino acids. The germline V gene has CDR1 LGHNA and CDR2 YSLEER. The CDR3 DNA sequence: TGCGCCAGCAGCCAAGATCTTCCAGGACTAGCGCGACACGGGGAGCTGTTTTTT. Translated: CASSQDLPGLARHGELFF.